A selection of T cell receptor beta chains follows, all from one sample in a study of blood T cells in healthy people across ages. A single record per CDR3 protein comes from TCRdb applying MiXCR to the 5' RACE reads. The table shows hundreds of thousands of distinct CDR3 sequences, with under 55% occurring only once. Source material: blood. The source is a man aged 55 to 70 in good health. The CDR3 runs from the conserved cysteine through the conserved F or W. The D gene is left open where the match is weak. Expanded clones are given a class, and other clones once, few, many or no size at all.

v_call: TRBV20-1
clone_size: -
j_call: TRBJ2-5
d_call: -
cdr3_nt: TGCAGTGCTAGAGATCGCCCCGGACTGACTCAAGAGACCCAGTACTTC
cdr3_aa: CSARDRPGLTQETQYF

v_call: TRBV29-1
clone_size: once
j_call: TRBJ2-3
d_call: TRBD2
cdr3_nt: TGCAGCGTTGTTGGGGGACTAGCGGGGGGGCCCGGCACAGATACGCAGTATTTT
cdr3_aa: CSVVGGLAGGPGTDTQYF

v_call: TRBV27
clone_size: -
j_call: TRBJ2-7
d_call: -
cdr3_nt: TGTGCCAGCACCACCAGGGCAGGGAGTGCGGACGAGCAGTACTTC
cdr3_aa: CASTTRAGSADEQYF

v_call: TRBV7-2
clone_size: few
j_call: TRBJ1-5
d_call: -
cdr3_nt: TGTGCCAGCAGCTTATCATCAGGCACCAATCAGCCCCAGCATTTT
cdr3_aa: CASSLSSGTNQPQHF

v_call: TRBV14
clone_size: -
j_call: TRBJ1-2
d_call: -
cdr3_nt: TGTGCCAGCAGCCAAGACAACAGGGACCTGGGATATGGCTACACCTTC
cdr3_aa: CASSQDNRDLGYGYTF

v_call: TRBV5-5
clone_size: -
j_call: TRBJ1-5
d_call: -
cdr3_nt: TGTGCCAGCAGCTTGGGGCCGAAAGATCAGCCCCAGCATTTT
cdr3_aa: CASSLGPKDQPQHF

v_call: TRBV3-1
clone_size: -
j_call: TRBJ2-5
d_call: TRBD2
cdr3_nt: TGTGCCAGCAGCCCCGGGGTAGCGGGGGGCTCGTACCAAGAGACCCAGTACTTC
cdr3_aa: CASSPGVAGGSYQETQYF

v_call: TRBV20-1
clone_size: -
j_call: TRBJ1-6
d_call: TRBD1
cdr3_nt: TGCAGTGCTACCCCGGGACAGCCAAGTTCACCCCTCCACTTT
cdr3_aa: CSATPGQPSSPLHF

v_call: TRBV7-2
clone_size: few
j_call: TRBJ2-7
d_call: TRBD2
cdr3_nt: TGTGCCAGCAGCTTCGGGCGGGGGGAGAACGAGCAGTACTTC
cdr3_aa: CASSFGRGENEQYF

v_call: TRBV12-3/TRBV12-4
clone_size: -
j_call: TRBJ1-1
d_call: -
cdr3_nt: TGTGCCAGCAGTGTAGGGGGAGAGGTCTACACTGAAGCTTTCTTT
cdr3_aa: CASSVGGEVYTEAFF

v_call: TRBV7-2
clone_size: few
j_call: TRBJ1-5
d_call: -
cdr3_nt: TGTGCCAGCAGCTTAGTAAGGAATCAGCCCCAGCATTTT
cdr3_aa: CASSLVRNQPQHF

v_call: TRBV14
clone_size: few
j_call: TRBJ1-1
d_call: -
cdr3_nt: TGTGCCAGCAGTTCTCAACGGAACACTGAAGCTTTCTTT
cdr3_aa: CASSSQRNTEAFF

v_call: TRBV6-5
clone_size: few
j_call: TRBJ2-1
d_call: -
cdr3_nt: TGTGCCAGCAGTTCGTCCTCTTCCTCTCCCTTTAATGAGCAGTTCTTC
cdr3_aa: CASSSSSSSPFNEQFF

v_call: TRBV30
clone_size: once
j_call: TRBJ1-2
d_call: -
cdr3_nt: TGTGCCTGGAGATTCGGGGTTTTCCACTATGGCTACACCTTC
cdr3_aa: CAWRFGVFHYGYTF

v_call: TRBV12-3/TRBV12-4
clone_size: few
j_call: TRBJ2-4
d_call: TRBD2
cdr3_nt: TGTGCCAGCAGTTTCGTTACCCAAAAGCGGGGGGGCCCCAAAAACATTCAGTACTTC
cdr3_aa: CASSFVTQKRGGPKNIQYF

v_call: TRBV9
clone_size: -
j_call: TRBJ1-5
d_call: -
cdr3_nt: TGTGCCAGCAGCGTAGAAGGGACTCTGGATCAGCCCCAGCATTTT
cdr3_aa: CASSVEGTLDQPQHF

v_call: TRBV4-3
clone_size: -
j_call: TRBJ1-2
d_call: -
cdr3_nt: TGCGCCAGCAGCCAAGGTTTAGAAAACTATGGCTACACCTTC
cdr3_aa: CASSQGLENYGYTF

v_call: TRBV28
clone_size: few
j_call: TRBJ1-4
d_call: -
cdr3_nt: TGTGCCAGCAGTTCGCCAGGGAGAAAACTGTTTTTT
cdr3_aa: CASSSPGRKLFF

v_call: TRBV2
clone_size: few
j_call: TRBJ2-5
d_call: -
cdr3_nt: TGTGCCAGCAGTGTCGCGATACCAGCAGAGACCCAGTACTTC
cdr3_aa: CASSVAIPAETQYF

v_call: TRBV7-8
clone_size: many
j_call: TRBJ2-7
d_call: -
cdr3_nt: TGTGCCAGCAGCCCCGACAGCTCCTACGAGCAGTACTTC
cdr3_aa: CASSPDSSYEQYF

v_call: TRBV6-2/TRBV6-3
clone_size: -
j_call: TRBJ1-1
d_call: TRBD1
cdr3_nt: TGTGCCAGCAGTTACCCCCTCGGACAGGGACAGACTGAAGCTTTCTTT
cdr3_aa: CASSYPLGQGQTEAFF

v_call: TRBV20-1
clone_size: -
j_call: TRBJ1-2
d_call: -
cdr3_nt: TGCAGTGCTAGAAACACGTATGGCTACACCTTC
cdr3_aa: CSARNTYGYTF

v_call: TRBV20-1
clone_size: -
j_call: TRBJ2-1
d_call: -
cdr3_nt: TGCAGTGCTAGTTCCGGGACCTACAATGAGCAGTTCTTC
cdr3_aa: CSASSGTYNEQFF

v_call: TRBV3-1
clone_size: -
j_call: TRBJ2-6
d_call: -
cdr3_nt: TGTGCCAGCAGCCCACGCAGGGACCGGGCCAACGTCCTGACTTTC
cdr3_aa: CASSPRRDRANVLTF

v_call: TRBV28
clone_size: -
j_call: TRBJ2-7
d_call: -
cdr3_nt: TGTGCCAGCAGCTCTCCGGCCGGGCAGTACTTC
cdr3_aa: CASSSPAGQYF

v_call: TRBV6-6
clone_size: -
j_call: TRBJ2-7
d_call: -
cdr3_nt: TGTGCCAGCAGTTCGGCCCACCCAGGGACATCCTACGAGCAGTACTTC
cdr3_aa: CASSSAHPGTSYEQYF

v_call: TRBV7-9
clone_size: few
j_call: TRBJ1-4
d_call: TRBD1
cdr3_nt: TGTGCCAGCAGCCGGGGACAGGGTCCTGAAAAACTGTTTTTT
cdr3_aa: CASSRGQGPEKLFF

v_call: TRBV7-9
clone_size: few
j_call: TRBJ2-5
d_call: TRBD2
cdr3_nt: TGTGCCAGCAGCCGCCTAGGGACTAGCGGCAAGGAGACCCAGTACTTC
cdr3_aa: CASSRLGTSGKETQYF

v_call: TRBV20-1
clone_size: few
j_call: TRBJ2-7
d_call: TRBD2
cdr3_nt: TGCAGTGCTAAAGGGCGGGGGACTAAACGCTACGAGCAGTACTTC
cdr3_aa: CSAKGRGTKRYEQYF